This T cell receptor beta chain originates from a study of cytomegalovirus exposure and HLA in healthy donors. Germline trimming cut 4 bases from V and 13 bases from J; bases unmatched to any gene: 13. This CDR3 is built from 13 residues. The germline gives CDR1 SGHDN, CDR2 FVKESK. By share, this clone ranks as medium-sized. Its antigen is as yet unknown. General study findings and limits: With further analysis later on, most CMV-associated TCR beta chains appeared HLA-restricted. A later analysis, which compared TCR beta chains of equal frequency, found the HLA-associated ones more clonally expanded.

Researchers ran the PCR with 60 Vbeta and 13 Jbeta primers. Clones were sequenced by immunoSEQ multiplex PCR, and TCRdb holds only the in-frame ones, with some missing. The top ten hold 4% of the sample, which has 100,000 to 150,000 clones, 70% to 80% seen once. Sequenced material: PBMCs. V is TRBV14 and J is TRBJ2-7; 7 nucleotides match TRBD1. The sequence came from a man aged 40-49 years in good health and CMV-seropositive. This CDR3 reads CASSPTRQGLEYF. In DNA, the CDR3 is TGTGCCAGCAGCCCAACACGACAGGGTCTGGAATACTTC. The entire variable domain, with the rest obtained from reference TRBV14 and TRBJ2-7, is as follows: EAGVTQFPSHSVIEKGQTVTLRCDPISGHDNLYWYRRVMGKEIKFLLHFVKESKQDESGMPNNRFLAERTGGTYSTLKVQPAELEDSGVYFCASSPTRQGLEYFGPGTRLTVT.